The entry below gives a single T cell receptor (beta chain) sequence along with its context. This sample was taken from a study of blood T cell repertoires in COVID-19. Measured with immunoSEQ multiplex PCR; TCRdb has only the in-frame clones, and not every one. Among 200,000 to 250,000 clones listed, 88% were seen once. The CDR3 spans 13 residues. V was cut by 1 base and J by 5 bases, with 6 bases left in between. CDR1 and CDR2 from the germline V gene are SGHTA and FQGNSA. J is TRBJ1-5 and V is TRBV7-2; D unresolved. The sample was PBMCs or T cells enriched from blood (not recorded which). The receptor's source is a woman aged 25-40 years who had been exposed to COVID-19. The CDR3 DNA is TGTGCCAGCAGCTTAGTCGGAGATCAGCCCCAGCATTTT. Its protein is CASSLVGDQPQHF.